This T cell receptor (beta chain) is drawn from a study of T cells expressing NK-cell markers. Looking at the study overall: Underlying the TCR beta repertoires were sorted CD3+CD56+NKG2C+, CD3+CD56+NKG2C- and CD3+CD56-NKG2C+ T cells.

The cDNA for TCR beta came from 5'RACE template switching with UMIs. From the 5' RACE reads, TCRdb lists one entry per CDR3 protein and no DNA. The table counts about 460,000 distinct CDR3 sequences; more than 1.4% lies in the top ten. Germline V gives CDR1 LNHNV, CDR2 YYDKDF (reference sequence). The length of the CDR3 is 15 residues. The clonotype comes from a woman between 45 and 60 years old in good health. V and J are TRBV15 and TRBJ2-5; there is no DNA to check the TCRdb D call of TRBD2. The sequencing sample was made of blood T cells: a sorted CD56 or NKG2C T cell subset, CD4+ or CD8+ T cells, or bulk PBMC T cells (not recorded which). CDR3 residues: CATSTPGTYQETQYF.